Listed below are T cell receptor beta chains from one sample, sequenced in a study of T cell repertoires in cytomegalovirus infection. Each CDR3 protein gets one entry after TCRdb re-called the reads with MiXCR. The sample holds fewer than 1,000,000 distinct CDR3 sequences; roughly 30% are singletons and the top ten take over 10%. Their recognized antigens are unknown. The input for sequencing was cultured CD8+ T cells from PBMCs, taken from culture after CMV antigen stimulation. The origin of the receptors is a human donor in good health (CMV status not recorded). Some clones in this sample may be carry-over from other donors' samples. The CDR3 runs from the conserved cysteine through the conserved F or W. The D gene is left open where the match is weak. Some rows mark clone size as missing; the rest say once, few, many or name a class of expanded clone.

j_call,clone_size,d_call,v_call,cdr3_aa,cdr3_nt
TRBJ1-5,.,.,TRBV7-8,CASSLAHVGGQPQHF,TGTGCCAGCAGCTTAGCCCATGTAGGGGGTCAGCCCCAGCATTTT
TRBJ2-1,many,TRBD1,TRBV5-4,CASSPTGGEQFF,TGTGCCAGCAGTCCGACAGGGGGCGAGCAGTTCTTC
TRBJ2-6,.,TRBD1,TRBV7-9,CASSLPGQALPSGANVLTF,TGTGCCAGCAGCTTACCGGGACAGGCACTCCCCTCTGGGGCCAACGTCCTGACTTTC
TRBJ2-3,.,.,TRBV27,CASNSHTTTTDTQYF,TGTGCCAGCAACTCCCACACGACCACCACAGATACGCAGTATTTT
TRBJ1-4,many,.,TRBV6-1,CASSCQRRRGSINEKLFF,TGTGCCAGCAGTTGCCAGAGGAGGAGAGGGTCCATTAATGAAAAACTGTTTTTT
TRBJ1-2,few,.,TRBV19,CASSIGAGVNYGYTF,TGTGCCAGTAGTATAGGGGCAGGCGTAAACTATGGCTACACCTTC
TRBJ1-2,many,.,TRBV27,CASSLSPGQNYGYTF,TGTGCCAGCAGTTTATCACCCGGACAGAACTATGGCTACACCTTC
TRBJ2-1,.,TRBD1,TRBV11-2,CASSSRQGAVYNEQFF,TGTGCCAGCAGCTCTCGTCAGGGGGCGGTTTACAATGAGCAGTTCTTC
TRBJ2-1,.,.,TRBV20-1,CSARDRNGDYEQFF,TGCAGTGCTAGAGATCGTAACGGGGACTATGAGCAGTTCTTC
TRBJ2-3,many,TRBD1,TRBV7-2,CASSGRDRVTDTQYF,TGTGCCAGCAGCGGCCGGGACAGGGTAACAGATACGCAGTATTTT
TRBJ2-7,few,TRBD2,TRBV2,CASSPLAGGTYEQYF,TGTGCCAGCAGTCCTTTAGCGGGGGGAACGTACGAGCAGTACTTC
TRBJ1-1,.,TRBD1,TRBV6-5,CASSYDRAYTEAFF,TGTGCCAGCAGTTACGACAGGGCCTACACTGAAGCTTTCTTT
TRBJ1-1,few,TRBD1,TRBV7-9,CASSPREGAPGTEAFF,TGTGCCAGCAGCCCCCGGGAGGGGGCGCCTGGCACTGAAGCTTTCTTT
TRBJ2-1,few,TRBD1,TRBV19,CASSPQGASPYNEQFF,TGTGCCAGTAGTCCGCAGGGGGCTTCCCCTTACAATGAGCAGTTCTTC
TRBJ2-7,.,TRBD1,TRBV5-4,CASSTGALEQYF,TGTGCCAGCAGCACAGGGGCCCTCGAGCAGTACTTC
TRBJ1-5,.,.,TRBV4-3,CASSPAGIGQPQHF,TGCGCCAGCAGCCCAGCGGGGATCGGGCAGCCCCAGCATTTT
TRBJ2-2,.,.,TRBV6-2/TRBV6-3,CASSFGYGRGQRTGELFF,TGTGCCAGCAGTTTCGGCTATGGGCGGGGTCAAAGAACCGGGGAGCTGTTTTTT
TRBJ1-1,.,TRBD1,TRBV6-6,CASRTRTGGAFF,TGTGCCAGCAGGACCCGGACAGGGGGAGCTTTCTTT
TRBJ1-1,few,.,TRBV25-1,CASSEGASNTEAFF,TGTGCCAGCAGTGAGGGGGCTTCGAACACTGAAGCTTTCTTT